What follows are 21 T cell receptor beta chains derived from one specimen sequenced in a study of T cell changes during pregnancy in multiple sclerosis. Some clones are missing from TCRdb's copy, which holds only in-frame ones; the method was immunoSEQ multiplex PCR. This sample yields around 57,000 clones, of which 92% are seen a single time; 0.15% to 0.2% belongs to the top ten. This specimen consisted of CD4+ T cells from peripheral blood mononuclear cells, obtained after pregnancy. The receptor source for this set is a female donor in good health, enrolled as a control in a pregnancy study.

This rearrangement joins TRBV5-5 to TRBJ1-1; no clear D gene. V was pared by 6 bases and J by 1 base, with 13 bases between. This CDR3 is built from 14 residues. CDR1 is SGHKS and CDR2 is YYEKEE in the germline V gene (reference sequence). CDR3 region: CASNGQVKNTEAFF. The CDR3 DNA reads TGTGCCAGCAATGGGCAGGTTAAGAACACTGAAGCTTTCTTT.

The chain carries TRBV6-6 and TRBJ2-1; 11 bases match TRBD2. The CDR3 spans 15 residues. V shed 10 bases, J shed 5 bases, and the junction held 10 bases outside the gene matches. Germline V gene sequence: CDR1 MNHNY, CDR2 SVGAGI (reference sequence). The CDR3 DNA follows: TGTGCCAACTCTTATAGCGGGGGGGCCCACAATGAGCAGTTCTTC. This sequence encodes CANSYSGGAHNEQFF.

The chain links TRBV7-9 to TRBJ2-3; D gene ambiguous. Germline V gives CDR1 SEHNR, CDR2 FQNEAQ (reference sequence). V was shortened by 5 bases and J by 4 bases, with 7 bases between the two germline ends. This CDR3 is built from 12 residues. The CDR3: CASSQSPDTQYF. CDR3 DNA sequence: TGTGCCAGCAGCCAAAGCCCAGATACGCAGTATTTT.

V usage is TRBV4-3 and J usage is TRBJ1-2, with D uncertain. Per germline, CDR1 LGHNA and CDR2 YSLEER. Trimming cost V 1 base and J 0 bases, with 18 bases left between them. This CDR3 is 18 amino acids long. CDR3 in amino acids: CASSQVVSPTDTNYGYTF. The DNA of the CDR3 is TGCGCCAGCAGCCAAGTGGTGTCACCGACCGACACTAACTATGGCTACACCTTC.

CDR3 in amino acids: CASSPYTPGNTEAFF. CDR3 DNA: TGTGCCAGCAGTCCCTATACACCGGGGAACACTGAAGCTTTCTTT. The rearrangement uses TRBV28 and TRBJ1-1; D uncertain. There are 15 residues in the CDR3. Germline CDR1 reads MDHEN; CDR2 reads SYDVKM. The V end lost 5 bases, the J end lost 1 base, and 14 bases lay between the germline ends.

The DNA for the CDR3 is TGTGCCAGCAGCTTAGTGGCAGGAAGCACAGATACGCAGTATTTT. It is translated as CASSLVAGSTDTQYF. V is TRBV7-6 and J is TRBJ2-3, with D unresolved. V lost 1 base to trimming and J lost 0 bases, with 8 bases between them. Germline V gives CDR1 SGHVS, CDR2 FNYEAQ. The CDR3 runs to 15 residues.

CDR3 sequence reads: CASSVAGGLRETQYF. DNA of the CDR3: TGTGCCAGCAGCGTAGCGGGGGGGCTTCGAGAGACCCAGTACTTC. The genes are TRBV9 and TRBJ2-5, with 8 bases aligning to TRBD2. CDR1 and CDR2 from the germline V gene are SGDLS and YYNGEE. Trimming at V came to 0 bases and at J to 4 bases, leaving 5 bases not matched to a gene. The CDR3 has 15 amino acids.

A few counts support this clone. V and J are TRBV7-6 and TRBJ2-7; D remains unclear. This CDR3 region has 14 residues. Germline V gene sequence: CDR1 SGHVS, CDR2 FNYEAQ. V lost 2 bases and J 7 bases, leaving 15 bases between the germline ends. CDR3 coding DNA: TGTGCCAGCAGCTTATTAGCCCGAGCGAGTGAGCAGTACTTC. Translation: CASSLLARASEQYF.

This clone was detected a few times. This chain uses TRBV5-6 with TRBJ1-1, with TRBD1 matching over 7 bases. CDR3 size: 14 residues. Germline loops: CDR1 SGHDT, CDR2 YYEEEE. V lost 4 bases, J lost 2 bases, and 5 bases stayed unmatched. In nucleotides, the CDR3 is TGTGCCAGCAGCATATACAGGGGTAACACTGAAGCTTTCTTT. Amino acids: CASSIYRGNTEAFF. The whole variable domain, remainder taken from reference TRBV5-6 and TRBJ1-1, is DAGVTQSPTHLIKTRGQQVTLRCSPKSGHDTVSWYQQALGQGPQFIFQYYEEEERQRGNFPDRFSGHQFPNYSSELNVNALLLGDSALYLCASSIYRGNTEAFFGQGTRLTVV.

The CDR3 nucleotides read TGTGCCAGCAGTTTAACAGGGAGCTCCTATAATTCACCCCTCCACTTT. Protein: CASSLTGSSYNSPLHF. The V and J genes are TRBV27 and TRBJ1-6, with D possibly being TRBD1 (6 bases). This CDR3 is 16 amino acids long. Looked up from germline, CDR1 is MNHEY and CDR2 is SMNVEV (reference sequence). The germline V and J ends were trimmed by 2 bases and 0 bases, with 8 bases remaining between them.

The V and J genes are TRBV2 and TRBJ2-2; D remains ambiguous. In germline, CDR1 is SNHLY, CDR2 FYNNEI. The CDR3 is made up of 15 amino acids. With 7 bases removed from V and 0 bases from J, the gap between germline ends came to 12 bases. The CDR3, as DNA: TGTGCCAGCAAAGCAGGCTCTTCGAACACCGGGGAGCTGTTTTTT. It yields the protein CASKAGSSNTGELFF.

The rearrangement links TRBV10-3 to TRBJ1-3; no reliable D call. CDR3 length: 13 amino acids. Germline V lookup: CDR1 ENHRY, CDR2 SYGVKD. With 6 bases removed from V and 1 base from J, the gap between germline ends came to 7 bases. As DNA, the CDR3 is TGTGCCATCAGATCAGGATCTGGAAACACCATATATTTT. Translation: CAIRSGSGNTIYF.

The chain is built from TRBV6-6 and TRBJ2-2, with 8 bases lining up with TRBD2. V gave up 11 bases and J gave up 4 bases; unmatched junction bases: 12. The CDR3 length is 15 residues. Germline V gives CDR1 MNHNY, CDR2 SVGAGI (reference sequence). The CDR3, as DNA: TGTGCCTGCTTAGTAGCGGGGCAAGCCACCGGGGAGCTGTTTTTT. It translates to CACLVAGQATGELFF.

This clone showed up just once. V gene TRBV11-2 combines with J gene TRBJ1-6, with 8 bases fitting TRBD1. CDR3 length: 15 amino acids. J lost 7 bases, V lost 3 bases, and 5 bases had no gene match. CDR1 SGHAT and CDR2 FQNNGV come from the germline V gene. In DNA, the CDR3 is TGTGCCAGCAGCTTGTCGGACAGGGAGAATTCACCCCTCCACTTT. Its translation is CASSLSDRENSPLHF.

CDR3 amino acids: CASSPRTGGVSPEAFF. The CDR3, as DNA: TGCGCCAGCAGCCCACGGACAGGGGGCGTATCGCCTGAAGCTTTCTTT. This chain uses TRBV5-1 with TRBJ1-1; 11 nucleotides agree with TRBD1. The V segment lost 4 bases and the J segment 6 bases; nucleotides outside the gene matches: 11. Germline CDR1 SGHRS, CDR2 YFSETQ. The CDR3 is 16 amino acids.

The chain uses TRBV30 and TRBJ2-2, with D perhaps TRBD1 (7 bases). V was cut by 5 bases and J by 5 bases, with 21 bases left in between. The CDR3 is 16 residues long. Per the germline V gene, CDR1 is GTSNPN and CDR2 is SVGIG (reference sequence). CDR3 sequence: CAWGSSRRGQTGELFF. Written as DNA, the CDR3 is TGTGCCTGGGGCTCCTCACGGAGGGGGCAGACCGGGGAGCTGTTTTTT.

The chain combines TRBV14 with TRBJ1-2; no reliable D call. The CDR3 spans 15 residues. V lost 3 bases, J lost 4 bases, and 15 bases lay in between. CDR1 and CDR2 (germline): SGHDN, FVKESK. CDR3 sequence: CASSQQAGSLYGYTF. The CDR3 nucleotides read TGTGCCAGCAGCCAGCAGGCGGGCAGTCTCTATGGCTACACCTTC.

A few counts support this clone. The gene calls are TRBV9 and TRBJ1-1; D might be TRBD1 (5 bases). V lost 3 bases to trimming and J lost 1 base, with 13 bases between them. Per germline, CDR1 SGDLS and CDR2 YYNGEE. CDR3 length equals 15 residues. The CDR3 protein is CASSGVQVTNTEAFF. As DNA, the CDR3 is TGTGCCAGCAGCGGTGTACAGGTTACGAACACTGAAGCTTTCTTT. The variable domain in full, completed from reference TRBV9 and TRBJ1-1, reads DSGVTQTPKHLITATGQRVTLRCSPRSGDLSVYWYQQSLDQGLQFLIQYYNGEERAKGNILERFSAQQFPDLHSELNLSSLELGDSALYFCASSGVQVTNTEAFFGQGTRLTVV.

This sequence joins TRBV7-9 and TRBJ2-3, with 7 positions matching TRBD2. The CDR3 sequence is 16 residues long. Germline V gene data show CDR1 as SEHNR and CDR2 as FQNEAQ (reference sequence). J was trimmed by 4 bases and V by 5 bases; bases with no gene match: 12. The CDR3 region has the DNA TGTGCCAGCAGCCACCGACTAGCCGGGAATTCAGATACGCAGTATTTT. Amino acids: CASSHRLAGNSDTQYF.

The V call is TRBV28, the J call TRBJ1-2; 7 bases fit TRBD1. J was trimmed by 5 bases and V by 3 bases; bases with no gene match: 9. There are 15 residues in the CDR3. Germline V gene data show CDR1 as MDHEN and CDR2 as SYDVKM. The DNA for the CDR3 is TGTGCCAGCAGTTTGCGGGACAGAAGGGTATATGGCTACACCTTC. Its translation: CASSLRDRRVYGYTF.

The J gene is TRBJ1-1, the V gene TRBV9; D unclear. The germline gives CDR1 SGDLS, CDR2 YYNGEE. V lost 0 bases, J lost 1 base, and 4 bases lay in between. The CDR3 sequence is 13 residues long. This chain's CDR3 is CASSVDGNTEAFF. CDR3 nucleotide sequence: TGTGCCAGCAGCGTAGACGGGAACACTGAAGCTTTCTTT.